The 21 T cell receptor beta chains in this list originate from one sample, sequenced in a study of CD8+ T cells in alopecia areata. After isolation, RNA underwent reverse transcription to generate cDNA as the sequencing template. TCRdb's copy holds only in-frame clones and misses some; the assay was immunoSEQ multiplex PCR. The sample includes 200,000 to 250,000 clones, around 57% of them seen just once. As to treatment: oral pan-JAK inhibitor, 5-10 mg twice daily. The sequencing here drew on CD4+ T cells sorted from blood, taken at week 4, from a patient treated with tofacitinib. These receptors originate from a human donor with alopecia areata.

In this sample, this clone turned up a few times. The rearrangement uses TRBV19 and TRBJ1-2, with 7 nucleotides matching TRBD1. The ends lost 5 bases at V and 7 bases at J; junction bases unmatched: 13. In germline, CDR1 is LNHDA, CDR2 SQIVND (reference sequence). The CDR3 has 15 amino acids. CDR3 region: CASSSTPQGWRGYTF. Here the CDR3 DNA reads TGTGCCAGTAGTTCAACGCCACAGGGGTGGCGTGGCTACACCTTC.

This chain joins TRBV30 and TRBJ1-1, with D tentatively TRBD1 (5 bases). The V gene's germline CDR1 is GTSNPN and CDR2 SVGIG (reference sequence). This CDR3 has 13 residues. With 4 bases removed from V and 0 bases from J, the gap between germline ends came to 9 bases. The CDR3, as DNA: TGTGCCTGGACAGGGCCAATGAACACTGAAGCTTTCTTT. It encodes CAWTGPMNTEAFF.

The rearrangement links TRBV4-3 to TRBJ2-4, with a tentative D call TRBD2 (5 bases). Germline V gene data show CDR1 as LGHNA and CDR2 as YSLEER. V lost 1 base and J 7 bases, leaving 8 bases between the germline ends. This CDR3 has 13 amino acids. The CDR3 reads CASSQAGNNIQYF. In DNA form, the CDR3 reads TGCGCCAGCAGCCAAGCGGGGAATAACATTCAGTACTTC.

The chain uses TRBV29-1 and TRBJ2-1; a possible D gene is TRBD1 (7 bases). Trimming removed 5 bases from V and 2 bases from J, with 10 bases in between. Looked up from germline, CDR1 is SQVTM and CDR2 is ANQGSEA. The CDR3 length is 13 residues. The CDR3 DNA is TGCAGCGTTCGGGGGACAGCCTACAATGAGCAGTTCTTC. Its translation is CSVRGTAYNEQFF.

The V and J genes are TRBV29-1 and TRBJ2-5, with D unclear. From germline, CDR1 is SQVTM and CDR2 ANQGSEA. The V end lost 6 bases, the J end lost 2 bases, and 13 bases lay between the germline ends. This CDR3 has 13 residues. The CDR3 region has the DNA TGCAGCGTAACAAGAACTGCACAAGAGACCCAGTACTTC. Translating it yields CSVTRTAQETQYF.

This chain links TRBV20-1 with TRBJ2-1; the D gene is possibly TRBD2 (6 bases). Trimming took off 3 bases at V and 9 bases at J, with 6 bases between the two ends. This CDR3 region has 10 residues. CDR1 and CDR2 from the germline V gene are DFQATT and SNEGSKA (reference sequence). The DNA of the CDR3 is TGCAGTGCTAGCGGGGGTGAGCAGTTCTTC. It encodes CSASGGEQFF.

The V gene is TRBV4-2, the J gene TRBJ1-5, with D hard to call. Between the trimmed V and J ends, which lost 5 bases and 6 bases, there was a span of 8 bases. The CDR3 has 12 amino acids. The germline CDR1 and CDR2 sequences are LGHNA and YNFKEQ. The CDR3 coding sequence is TGTGCCAGCAGCGATGGTAGTCAGCCCCAGCATTTT. Amino acids: CASSDGSQPQHF.

This clone turned up a few times. This chain links TRBV6-5 with TRBJ2-1; maybe TRBD2 (6 bases). Trimming removed 5 bases at V and 10 bases at J, with 15 bases between. The CDR3 covers 13 residues. The V gene's germline CDR1 is MNHEY and CDR2 SVGAGI. The CDR3 bases are TGTGCCAGCAGTCTGCGACTAGGCGGAGAGCAGTTCTTC. This sequence encodes CASSLRLGGEQFF.

The chain uses TRBV7-9 and TRBJ2-3, with 12 bases fitting TRBD1. CDR3 length equals 15 residues. After removal of 7 bases from V and 6 bases from J, the junction contained 8 bases not matched to a gene. CDR1 is SEHNR and CDR2 is FQNEAQ in the germline V gene (reference sequence). The CDR3 coding sequence is TGTGCCAGCAAAGGGGACAGGGGGCTGTCCGATACGCAGTATTTT. Protein: CASKGDRGLSDTQYF. Drawing the rest from reference TRBV7-9 and TRBJ2-3, the complete variable domain is DTGVSQNPRHKITKRGQNVTFRCDPISEHNRLYWYRQTLGQGPEFLTYFQNEAQLEKSRLLSDRFSAERPKGSFSTLEIQRTEQGDSAMYLCASKGDRGLSDTQYFGPGTRLTVL.

This clone was counted between two and nine times. The chain joins TRBV29-1 to TRBJ2-5, with 7 positions matching TRBD1. Germline CDR1 SQVTM, CDR2 ANQGSEA. The CDR3 is 13 amino acids. The ends lost 2 bases at V and 6 bases at J; junction bases unmatched: 6. For the CDR3, the DNA is TGCAGCGTTGAACGCGACAGGGCGCAGACCCAGTACTTC. The encoded protein is CSVERDRAQTQYF.

In this sample, this clone turned up a few times. The chain joins TRBV6-1 to TRBJ1-1, with 8 bases lining up with TRBD1. CDR1 is MNHNS, CDR2 SASEGT, per germline. This CDR3 region has 15 residues. Trimming at V came to 7 bases and at J to 5 bases, leaving 12 bases not matched to a gene. Written as DNA, the CDR3 is TGTGCCAGCACCCCGACACTGAGGACAGGGACTGAAGCTTTCTTT. This gives the protein CASTPTLRTGTEAFF.

This clone was picked up a small number of times. The chain combines TRBV5-6 with TRBJ2-7, with D perhaps TRBD1 or TRBD2 (5 bases each). The CDR3 length is 12 residues. Germline V gene sequence: CDR1 SGHDT, CDR2 YYEEEE. V lost 2 bases to trimming and J lost 5 bases, with 8 bases between them. The CDR3 loop is CASSFEGHEQYF. CDR3 bases: TGTGCCAGCAGCTTTGAGGGGCACGAGCAGTACTTC.

The chain uses TRBV9 and TRBJ1-2; 7 bases align to TRBD1. V shed 4 bases, J shed 5 bases, and the junction held 5 bases outside the gene matches. From germline, CDR1 is SGDLS and CDR2 YYNGEE. CDR3 length: 13 amino acids. The CDR3 sequence is CASSTGTEYGYTF. CDR3 in DNA: TGTGCCAGCAGCACCGGGACAGAATATGGCTACACCTTC.

The V call is TRBV29-1, the J call TRBJ2-5, with TRBD1 identical over 8 bases. CDR1 is SQVTM and CDR2 is ANQGSEA in the germline V gene. The CDR3 is made up of 17 amino acids. V was pared by 1 base and J by 5 bases, with 15 bases of the junction left unmatched. This chain's CDR3 is CSVEGTGHGFVGETQYF. CDR3 DNA: TGCAGCGTTGAAGGGACAGGGCACGGTTTTGTTGGGGAGACCCAGTACTTC.

The rearrangement links TRBV29-1 to TRBJ2-1, with a weak D call TRBD2 (5 bases). The CDR3 extends over 13 amino acids. The germline V gene encodes CDR1 SQVTM and CDR2 ANQGSEA. Trimming removed 6 bases from V and 2 bases from J, with 11 bases in between. CDR3 in DNA: TGCAGCGTAACGGGAACAGCCTACAATGAGCAGTTCTTC. It specifies CSVTGTAYNEQFF.

The chain has TRBV25-1 and TRBJ1-1; the D is unclear. Germline values: CDR1 MGHDK, CDR2 SYGVNS. There are 11 residues in the CDR3. The ends were cut back, 8 bases at V and 2 bases at J, with 6 bases in the middle. The CDR3 coding sequence is TGTGCCAGCTCGGTAAACACTGAAGCTTTCTTT. This codes for CASSVNTEAFF.

V and J are TRBV9 and TRBJ2-2; the D is unclear. The CDR3 runs to 15 residues. V lost 4 bases to trimming and J lost 1 base, with 11 bases between them. Germline values: CDR1 SGDLS, CDR2 YYNGEE. CDR3 sequence (DNA): TGTGCCAGCAGCCCCGGACCATTGAACACCGGGGAGCTGTTTTTT. Its translation: CASSPGPLNTGELFF.

The rearrangement uses TRBV2 and TRBJ1-1; D is undetermined. This CDR3 is built from 11 residues. The V end lost 5 bases, the J end lost 3 bases, and 4 bases lay between the germline ends. Germline values: CDR1 SNHLY, CDR2 FYNNEI. This CDR3 reads CASSPYTEAFF. The CDR3 DNA is TGTGCCAGCAGTCCCTACACTGAAGCTTTCTTT.

The genes are TRBV30 and TRBJ1-2, with D maybe TRBD1 (6 bases). CDR1 and CDR2 (germline): GTSNPN, SVGIG (reference sequence). This CDR3 has 12 amino acids. V lost 3 bases and J lost 6, with 11 bases in between. CDR3 region: CAWRGGLDGYTF. CDR3 sequence (DNA): TGTGCCTGGAGAGGGGGATTGGATGGCTACACCTTC.

The chain links TRBV10-3 to TRBJ2-6; no definite D call. The length of the CDR3 is 16 residues. The germline gives CDR1 ENHRY, CDR2 SYGVKD. Trimming stripped 3 bases from V and 0 bases from J, with 9 bases between. The CDR3 DNA follows: TGTGCCATCAGTGAAGGCACTCACTCTGGGGCCAACGTCCTGACTTTC. Amino acid sequence: CAISEGTHSGANVLTF.

The table lists this clone with a count of one. The V and J genes are TRBV14 and TRBJ1-2; D is unclear. The CDR3 consists of 13 residues. Germline CDR1 is SGHDN and CDR2 is FVKESK. The V and J ends lost 2 bases and 2 bases respectively, with 6 bases between them. In nucleotides, the CDR3 is TGTGCCAGCAGCCAAAGCCCAAACTATGGCTACACCTTC. Translated, it gives CASSQSPNYGYTF.